This TCR beta chain derives from a study of blood T cell repertoires in COVID-19. The junction had 2 bases not matched to a gene; V was cut back by 4 bases and J by 3 bases. Germline lookup yields CDR1 SGHVS and CDR2 FNYEAQ. The CDR3 has 14 amino acids. Original methodology: Cell counts per sample came from amplifying reference gene primers. Data came from immunoSEQ multiplex PCR; TCRdb stores just in-frame clones and leaves some out. V and J calls plus clone size are reproduced from that table; the DNA served to infer D and trimming. The repertoire holds around 170,000 clones, with 87% as singletons. All enrollees were about 18 to 100 years old and from around 25 US areas. Grouping used clinical history reported by participants in a survey and questionnaire.

The receptor comes from a woman aged 45-59 years who had recovered from COVID-19. This chain uses TRBV7-6 with TRBJ2-7, with TRBD1 identical over 11 bases. The sequenced material came from PBMCs or T cells enriched from blood (not recorded which). Written as DNA, the CDR3 is TGTGCCAGCAGCTCCGGGACAGGGGGCTACGAGCAGTACTTC. It translates to CASSSGTGGYEQYF.